This TCR beta chain emerged from a study of graft-versus-host responses after intestinal transplantation. Overall study findings and caveats: Patients with graft-donor T cell macrochimerism had high graft-versus-host to host-versus-graft clonal ratios in allografts.

This CDR3 is built from 16 residues. The ends were cut back, 6 bases at V and 6 bases at J, with 24 bases in the middle. Data came from immunoSEQ multiplex PCR; TCRdb stores just in-frame clones and leaves some out. The sample records some 16,000 clones, 75% to 90% being singletons. Concerning this clone itself: The antigen remains undetermined.

This receptor was identified in a human patient who received an intestinal transplant, so some T cells may come from the graft donor. The source material was PBMCs, sampled 110 days after intestinal transplant. This rearrangement joins TRBV7-1 to TRBJ2-7; D is tentatively TRBD1 or TRBD2 (5 bases each). TRBV7-1 is marked as an open reading frame, function uncertain. CDR3 sequence: CASSRSAGSIYVEQYF. In DNA, the CDR3 is TGTGCCAGCAGTAGATCGGCAGGGAGCATTTACGTCGAGCAGTACTTC.